The present T cell receptor beta chain was sequenced within a study of cytomegalovirus exposure and HLA in healthy donors. General study findings and limits: The classifier, whose performance was assessed in both the original and validation cohorts, reportedly diagnosed cytomegalovirus status with high specificity and sensitivity. A list of 164 TCR beta chains associated with cytomegalovirus was given.

For this clone: Antigen unknown.

This table comes from immunoSEQ multiplex PCR, and its TCRdb copy is limited to in-frame clones, with some not included. The data hold roughly 300,000 clones, with 87% observed a single time. This CDR3 spans 16 amino acids. Germline assignment: CDR1 MGHDK and CDR2 SYGVNS. Trimming left V 0 bases short and J 0 bases short, with 8 bases between. The donors were members of the roughly 120-subject validation cohort (separate from the roughly 670-subject first cohort). The sequenced material came from PBMCs. V usage is TRBV25-1 and J usage is TRBJ1-4; perhaps TRBD1 as D (6 bases). The source is a woman between 25 and 40 years old in good health and CMV-seropositive. DNA for the CDR3: TGTGCCAGCAGTGAATACGGACAGTCAACTAATGAAAAACTGTTTTTT. Its protein product is CASSEYGQSTNEKLFF.